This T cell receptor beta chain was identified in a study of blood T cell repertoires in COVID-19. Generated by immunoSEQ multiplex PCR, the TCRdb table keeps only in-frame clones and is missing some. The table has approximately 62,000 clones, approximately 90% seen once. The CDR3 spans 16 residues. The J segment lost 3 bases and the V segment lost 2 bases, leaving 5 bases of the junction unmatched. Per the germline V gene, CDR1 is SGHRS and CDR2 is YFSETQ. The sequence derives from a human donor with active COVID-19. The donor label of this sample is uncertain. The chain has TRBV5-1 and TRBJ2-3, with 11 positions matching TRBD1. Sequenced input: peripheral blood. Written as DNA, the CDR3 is TGCGCCAGCAGCTTAATGGACAGGGGGCAAACAGATACGCAGTATTTT. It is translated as CASSLMDRGQTDTQYF.